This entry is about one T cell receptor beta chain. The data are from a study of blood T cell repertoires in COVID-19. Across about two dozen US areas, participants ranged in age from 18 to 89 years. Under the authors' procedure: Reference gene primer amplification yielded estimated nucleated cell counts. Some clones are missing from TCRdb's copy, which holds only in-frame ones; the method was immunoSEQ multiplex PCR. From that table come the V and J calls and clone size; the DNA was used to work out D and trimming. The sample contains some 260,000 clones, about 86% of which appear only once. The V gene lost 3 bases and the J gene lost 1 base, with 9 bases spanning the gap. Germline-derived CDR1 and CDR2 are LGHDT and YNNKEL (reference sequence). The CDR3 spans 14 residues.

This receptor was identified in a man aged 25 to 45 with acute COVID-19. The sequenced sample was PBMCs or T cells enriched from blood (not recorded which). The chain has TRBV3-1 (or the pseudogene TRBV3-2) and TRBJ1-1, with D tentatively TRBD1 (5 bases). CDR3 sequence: CASSHAGPNTEAFF. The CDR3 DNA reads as TGTGCCAGCAGCCACGCAGGGCCGAACACTGAAGCTTTCTTT.